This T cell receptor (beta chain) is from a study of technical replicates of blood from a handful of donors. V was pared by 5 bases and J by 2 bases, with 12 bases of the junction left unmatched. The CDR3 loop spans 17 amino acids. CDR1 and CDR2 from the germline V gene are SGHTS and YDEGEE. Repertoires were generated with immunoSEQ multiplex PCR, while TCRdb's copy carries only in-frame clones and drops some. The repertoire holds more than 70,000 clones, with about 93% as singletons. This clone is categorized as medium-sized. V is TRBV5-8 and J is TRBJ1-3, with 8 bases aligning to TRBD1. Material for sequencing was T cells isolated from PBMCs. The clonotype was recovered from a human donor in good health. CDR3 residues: CASSFDRGSGTGNTIYF. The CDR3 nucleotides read TGTGCCAGCAGTTTCGACAGGGGAAGCGGGACTGGAAACACCATATATTTT.